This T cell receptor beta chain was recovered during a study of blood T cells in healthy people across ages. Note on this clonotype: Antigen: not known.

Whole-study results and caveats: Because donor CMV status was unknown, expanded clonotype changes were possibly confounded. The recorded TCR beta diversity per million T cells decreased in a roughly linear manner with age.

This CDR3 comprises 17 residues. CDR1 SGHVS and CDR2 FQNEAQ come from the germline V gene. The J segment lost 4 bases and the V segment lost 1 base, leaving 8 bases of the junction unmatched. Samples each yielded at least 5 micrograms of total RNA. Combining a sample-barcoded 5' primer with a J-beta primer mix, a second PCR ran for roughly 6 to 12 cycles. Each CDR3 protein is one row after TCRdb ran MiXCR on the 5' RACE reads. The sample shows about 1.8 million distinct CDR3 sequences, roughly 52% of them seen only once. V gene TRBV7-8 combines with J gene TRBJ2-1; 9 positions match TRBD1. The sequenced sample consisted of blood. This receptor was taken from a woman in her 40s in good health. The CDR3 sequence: CASSLGRQQGAYNEQFF. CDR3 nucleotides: TGTGCCAGCAGCTTAGGCCGACAACAGGGGGCTTACAATGAGCAGTTCTTC. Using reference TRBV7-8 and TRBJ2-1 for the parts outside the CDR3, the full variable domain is GAGVSQSPRYKVAKRGQDVALRCDPISGHVSLFWYQQALGQGPEFLTYFQNEAQLDKSGLPSDRFFAERPEGSVSTLKIQRTQQEDSAVYLCASSLGRQQGAYNEQFFGPGTRLTVL.